This T cell receptor beta chain was sequenced for a study of T-cell reconstitution after alpha-beta-depleted transplantation in children. The ends were cut back, 0 bases at V and 6 bases at J, with 7 bases in the middle. CDR1 and CDR2 from the germline V gene are ENHRY and SYGVKD. The CDR3 totals 13 residues. This clonotype was seen repeatedly, ten times or more. Unique molecular identifiers were used to barcode this TCRbeta library. TCRdb analysed the PCR reads with MiXCR anew, one entry per CDR3 protein. Altogether 600,000 to 700,000 distinct CDR3 sequences are present, approximately 17% being singletons, with the ten largest covering 1.1%.

The specimen was PBMCs from the stem cell graft donor, collected from the stem cell graft. This receptor was taken from a human donor who donated a stem cell graft to a child with acute myeloid leukemia. The rearrangement links TRBV10-3 to TRBJ2-3; D might be TRBD1 (5 bases). CDR3 coding DNA: TGTGCCATCAGTGAGTCAAAGGGGGATACGCAGTATTTT. This translates into CAISESKGDTQYF.